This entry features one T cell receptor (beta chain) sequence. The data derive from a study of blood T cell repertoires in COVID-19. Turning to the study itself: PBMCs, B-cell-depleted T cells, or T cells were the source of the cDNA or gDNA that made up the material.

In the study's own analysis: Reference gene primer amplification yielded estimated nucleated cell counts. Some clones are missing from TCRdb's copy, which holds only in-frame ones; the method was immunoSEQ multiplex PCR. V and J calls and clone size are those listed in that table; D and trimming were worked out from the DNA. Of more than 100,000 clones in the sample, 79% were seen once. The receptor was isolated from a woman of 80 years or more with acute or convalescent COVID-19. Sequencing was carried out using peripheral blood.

The CDR3: CASSLAGGGGTDTQYF. DNA of the CDR3: TGCGCCAGCAGCCTGGCCGGAGGAGGTGGAACAGATACGCAGTATTTT. The V call is TRBV5-1, the J call TRBJ2-3, with TRBD2 as a possible D gene (5 bases). The CDR3 is made up of 16 amino acids. V shed 4 bases and J shed 3 bases, with 18 bases lying between them. CDR1 and CDR2 from the germline V gene are SGHRS and YFSETQ.